This passage covers 28 T cell receptor beta chains from one sample sequenced in a study of vaccination effects on CD4 cells after COVID-19. Prior to sequencing, the ViraFEST assay stimulated PBMC with viral peptide pools, which expanded the antigen-specific CD4+ T cells. Culturing for around eleven days preceded CD4+ T cell isolation. Participants were given two doses of BNT162b2 or mRNA-1273 vaccine. Libraries were prepared by immunoSEQ multiplex PCR; TCRdb keeps only in-frame clonotypes and omits some of them. The sample holds 25,000 to 30,000 clones, around 67% seen once. The antigens for these receptors are not known. The sample was CD4+ T cells from PBMCs cultured with HCoV-NL63 spike peptides, taken after COVID-19 vaccination. The source is a human donor who received a COVID-19 vaccine.

The chain couples TRBV3-1 (or the pseudogene TRBV3-2) to TRBJ2-7; 7 nucleotides match TRBD1. The trim removed 4 bases at V and 1 base at J, leaving 4 bases unmatched. The CDR3 is 14 amino acids. Germline assignment: CDR1 LGHDT and CDR2 YNNKEL (reference sequence). Here the CDR3 reads CASSPWGQSYEQYF. The CDR3 DNA is TGTGCCAGCAGCCCCTGGGGACAGTCCTACGAGCAGTACTTC.

The rearrangement uses TRBV27 and TRBJ1-2; TRBD1 agrees at 9 bases. The junction had 8 bases not matched to a gene; V was cut back by 8 bases and J by 4 bases. Germline assignment: CDR1 MNHEY and CDR2 SMNVEV (reference sequence). The CDR3 consists of 14 residues. CDR3 coding DNA: TGTGCCAGCGGATCCCTGGACAGGGGCTATGGCTACACCTTC. Protein: CASGSLDRGYGYTF.

This clone was counted only a few times. The genes are TRBV7-6 and TRBJ1-3, with a possible D match to TRBD1 (6 bases). V was pared by 5 bases and J by 3 bases, with 17 bases between. CDR3 size: 16 residues. CDR1 and CDR2 (germline): SGHVS, FNYEAQ. In DNA, the CDR3 is TGTGCCAGCAGCAATGCGGGGGGGCCGGGTGGAAACACCATATATTTT. Protein sequence: CASSNAGGPGGNTIYF.

This clone was observed a handful of times. The chain uses TRBV29-1 and TRBJ1-5; D possibly corresponds to TRBD1 (5 bases). The germline V gene encodes CDR1 SQVTM and CDR2 ANQGSEA. With 3 bases removed from V and 3 bases from J, the gap between germline ends came to 12 bases. This CDR3 region has 14 residues. The CDR3, as DNA: TGCAGCGTTGATCTAGCGACAGTCAATCAGCCCCAGCATTTT. Translating it yields CSVDLATVNQPQHF. Complete variable domain (other parts from reference TRBV29-1 and TRBJ1-5): SAVISQKPSRDICQRGTSLTIQCQVDSQVTMMFWYRQQPGQSLTLIATANQGSEATYESGFVIDKFPISRPNLTFSTLTVSNMSPEDSSIYLCSVDLATVNQPQHFGDGTRLSIL.

This chain connects TRBV18 to TRBJ1-1; unclear D gene. The germline V and J ends were trimmed by 6 bases and 2 bases, with 10 bases remaining between them. The CDR3 consists of 13 residues. Germline values: CDR1 KGHSH, CDR2 LQKENI. Here the CDR3 reads CASSPMGNTEAFF. The DNA for the CDR3 is TGTGCCAGCTCCCCTATGGGAAACACTGAAGCTTTCTTT.

V and J are TRBV4-1 and TRBJ2-1; D could derive from TRBD1 or TRBD2 (6 bases each). From germline, CDR1 is MGHRA and CDR2 YSYEKL. This CDR3 is 19 amino acids long. V lost 2 bases and J 5 bases, leaving 25 bases between the germline ends. This CDR3 reads CASSQPSGWGAPSDNEQFF. The DNA of the CDR3 is TGCGCCAGCAGCCAACCTAGTGGGTGGGGGGCCCCCTCGGACAATGAGCAGTTCTTC.

The CDR3 sequence is CASSYSGGSYEQYF. The CDR3 coding sequence is TGTGCCAGCAGTTACTCCGGCGGTTCCTACGAGCAGTACTTC. This rearrangement joins TRBV6-5 to TRBJ2-7; no definite D call. This CDR3 comprises 14 residues. CDR1 and CDR2 (germline): MNHEY, SVGAGI. Trimming took off 0 bases at V and 1 base at J, with 7 bases between the two ends.

Note on this clone: Without the conserved terminal phenylalanine or tryptophan, this CDR3 likely stems from a read error. The J gene is TRBJ1-1, the V gene TRBV5-4; 8 bases line up with TRBD1. J gave up 3 bases and V 4 bases, and 5 bases lay outside the gene matches. CDR3 length: 14 amino acids. CDR1 SGHNT and CDR2 YYREEE come from the germline V gene (reference sequence). The CDR3 sequence: CASSPKDRDTEAFL. The CDR3 DNA reads as TGTGCCAGCAGCCCGAAGGACAGGGACACTGAAGCTTTCCTT.

This chain joins TRBV25-1 and TRBJ2-3, with 11 bases that match TRBD2. Germline V CDR1 and CDR2: MGHDK, SYGVNS. Trimming took 2 bases from V and 7 from J; bases not matched to a gene: 2. CDR3 length: 14 amino acids. The CDR3 sequence is CASSELAGGNTQYF. DNA of the CDR3: TGTGCCAGCAGTGAACTAGCGGGAGGTAATACGCAGTATTTT.

V and J are TRBV9 and TRBJ1-4, with a weak D call TRBD1 (6 bases). V dropped 4 bases and J dropped 8 bases, with 18 bases sitting between them. This CDR3 contains 15 residues. Germline lookup yields CDR1 SGDLS and CDR2 YYNGEE. CDR3 sequence reads: CASSYMTGGYEKLFF. CDR3 DNA: TGTGCCAGCAGCTATATGACAGGTGGTTACGAAAAACTGTTTTTT.

This chain joins TRBV6-5 and TRBJ1-2; TRBD1 matches 7 bases. Per the germline V gene, CDR1 is MNHEY and CDR2 is SVGAGI. V shed 2 bases, J shed 4 bases, and the junction held 4 bases outside the gene matches. The CDR3 totals 14 residues. Written as DNA, the CDR3 is TGTGCCAGCAGTTACACAGGGGCGTTCTATGGCTACACCTTC. It codes for CASSYTGAFYGYTF.

This rearrangement joins TRBV21-1 to TRBJ2-3; TRBD1, the table's D call, lacks a check against the DNA. TRBV21-1 is termed a pseudogene. CDR3 length: 16 residues. The CDR3 DNA is TGTGCCAGCAGCAAAGCCCGACAGGGGAGGACAGATACGCAGTATTTT. Translating gives CASSKARQGRTDTQYF.

The chain combines TRBV4-1 with TRBJ1-1, with D possibly being TRBD1 (6 bases). The V end was cut by 2 bases, the J end by 3 bases, with 19 bases between. The CDR3 has 17 residues. CDR1 is MGHRA and CDR2 is YSYEKL in the germline V gene. Written as DNA, the CDR3 is TGCGCCAGCAGCCAACACAGACAGGAAACTTACTACACTGAAGCTTTCTTT. Translated: CASSQHRQETYYTEAFF.

The V gene is TRBV18, the J gene TRBJ2-3; tentatively, D is TRBD2 (6 bases). V was shortened by 5 bases and J by 2 bases, with 11 bases between the two germline ends. The germline CDR1 and CDR2 sequences are KGHSH and LQKENI. CDR3 length equals 14 residues. CDR3 in DNA: TGTGCCAGCTCAGGCAGACTAGACACAGATACGCAGTATTTT. Translated, it gives CASSGRLDTDTQYF.

The genes are TRBV12-3 or TRBV12-4 and TRBJ2-1; D remains unclear. V was trimmed by 5 bases and J by 6 bases, leaving 8 bases between them. The CDR3 totals 12 residues. The CDR3 DNA sequence: TGTGCCAGCAGTCCCGACATCAATGAGCAGTTCTTC. Amino acid sequence: CASSPDINEQFF.

The chain recombines TRBV27 with TRBJ2-1; TRBD1 might be the D (5 bases). V lost 8 bases and J 2 bases, leaving 16 bases between the germline ends. The germline gives CDR1 MNHEY, CDR2 SMNVEV (reference sequence). CDR3 size: 15 residues. The CDR3 DNA is TGTGCCAGCCGAGCGAACAGGTTCCCCTACAATGAGCAGTTCTTC. Encoded protein: CASRANRFPYNEQFF.

The chain uses TRBV28 and TRBJ2-7; maybe TRBD2 (6 bases). This CDR3 spans 12 amino acids. Trimming shortened V by 5 bases and J by 3 bases, and 8 bases separated the two germline ends. The germline V gene encodes CDR1 MDHEN and CDR2 SYDVKM. CDR3 residues: CASSRRGYEQYF. The DNA for the CDR3 is TGTGCCAGCAGTCGGCGGGGCTACGAGCAGTACTTC.

The chain recombines TRBV3-1 (or the pseudogene TRBV3-2) with TRBJ1-1; no definite D call. The V and J ends lost 1 base and 0 bases respectively, with 12 bases between them. This CDR3 is built from 16 residues. Looked up from germline, CDR1 is LGHDT and CDR2 is YNNKEL (reference sequence). The CDR3 protein is CASSQARGIMNTEAFF. DNA for the CDR3: TGTGCCAGCAGCCAAGCCCGGGGAATTATGAACACTGAAGCTTTCTTT.

This chain connects TRBV5-8 to TRBJ1-5; D uncertain. Germline CDR1 reads SGHTS; CDR2 reads YDEGEE. The CDR3 consists of 15 residues. Between the trimmed V and J ends, which lost 0 bases and 2 bases, there was a span of 9 bases. CDR3 amino acids: CASSLELGGNQPQHF. The CDR3 DNA follows: TGTGCCAGCAGCTTGGAACTCGGGGGCAATCAGCCCCAGCATTTT.

This sequence joins TRBV5-1 and TRBJ2-7; the D gene is possibly TRBD2 (6 bases). The CDR3 is 15 amino acids. CDR1 and CDR2 from the germline V gene are SGHRS and YFSETQ. V shed 0 bases and J shed 3 bases, with 13 bases lying between them. The DNA for the CDR3 is TGCGCCAGCAGCTTGGGCGGGGCAGCGGACTACGAGCAGTACTTC. Protein sequence: CASSLGGAADYEQYF.

The V call is TRBV18, the J call TRBJ1-2, with D possibly matching TRBD1 (5 bases). V was clipped by 3 bases and J by 7 bases, with 27 bases between them. The CDR3 has 18 residues. Germline V gene sequence: CDR1 KGHSH, CDR2 LQKENI. Written as DNA, the CDR3 is TGTGCCAGCTCACCCTTGCGGGCCCCGTCAGGGTCGGGGTCTGGCTACACCTTC. The encoded protein is CASSPLRAPSGSGSGYTF.

The chain combines TRBV19 with TRBJ1-6, with TRBD1 identical over 9 bases. Germline trimming cut 5 bases from V and 8 bases from J; bases unmatched to any gene: 10. The CDR3 length is 16 residues. The germline CDR1 and CDR2 sequences are LNHDA and SQIVND (reference sequence). The CDR3 here is CASSSPGQGGHSPLHF. The CDR3 nucleotides are TGTGCCAGTAGTTCACCGGGACAGGGTGGGCATTCACCCCTCCACTTT. Full variable domain (remainder filled in from reference TRBV19 and TRBJ1-6): DGGITQSPKYLFRKEGQNVTLSCEQNLNHDAMYWYRQDPGQGLRLIYYSQIVNDFQKGDIAEGYSVSREKKESFPLTVTSAQKNPTAFYLCASSSPGQGGHSPLHFGNGTRLTVT.

The V call is TRBV5-1, the J call TRBJ2-5; D is undetermined. Trimming took off 0 bases at V and 5 bases at J, with 11 bases between the two ends. This CDR3 is built from 14 residues. CDR1 SGHRS and CDR2 YFSETQ come from the germline V gene. The CDR3 loop reads CASSLEPASETQYF. The CDR3 DNA sequence: TGCGCCAGCAGCTTGGAACCAGCCAGCGAGACCCAGTACTTC.

Only one count was recorded for this clone. The J gene is TRBJ1-6, the V gene TRBV2; D is perhaps TRBD1 (6 bases). Trimming cost V 8 bases and J 4 bases, with 12 bases left between them. Per germline, CDR1 SNHLY and CDR2 FYNNEI. The CDR3 covers 14 residues. Here the CDR3 DNA reads TGTGCCAGCGGGGGCAGAGGGTATAATTCACCCCTCCACTTT. Amino acid sequence: CASGGRGYNSPLHF.

The chain employs TRBV13 and TRBJ1-6, with D perhaps TRBD1 (5 bases). The CDR3 runs 14 residues. Germline V gives CDR1 PRHDT, CDR2 FYEKMQ (reference sequence). The V and J ends lost 5 bases and 5 bases respectively, with 10 bases between them. The CDR3 here is CASSPRGDNSPLHF. CDR3 coding DNA: TGTGCCAGCAGCCCCCGGGGGGATAATTCACCCCTCCACTTT.

This clone was picked up a small number of times. V and J are TRBV11-2 and TRBJ1-1; no reliable D call. The CDR3 runs 14 residues. Germline lookup yields CDR1 SGHAT and CDR2 FQNNGV. V was trimmed by 1 base and J by 3 bases, leaving 9 bases between them. The CDR3 here is CASSLGRGDTEAFF. CDR3 nucleotide sequence: TGTGCCAGCAGCTTAGGTCGTGGGGACACTGAAGCTTTCTTT.

This clone was counted once. The rearrangement joins TRBV9 to TRBJ2-4; D ambiguous. Germline-derived CDR1 and CDR2 are SGDLS and YYNGEE. CDR3 length equals 11 residues. Trimming shortened V by 0 bases and J by 9 bases, and 4 bases separated the two germline ends. The CDR3 DNA reads TGTGCCAGCAGCGTAGACGGCATTCAGTACTTC. Its protein is CASSVDGIQYF.

The rearrangement links TRBV19 to TRBJ1-5; D ambiguous. Germline V gives CDR1 LNHDA, CDR2 SQIVND (reference sequence). With 6 bases removed from V and 0 bases from J, the gap between germline ends came to 9 bases. CDR3 length equals 14 residues. CDR3: CASRGGASNQPQHF. In DNA, the CDR3 is TGTGCCAGTAGGGGTGGTGCTAGCAATCAGCCCCAGCATTTT.